One sample yielded the 15 T cell receptor beta chains listed below, sequenced in a study of shared clonotypes between healthy human individuals. It was CD45RO-negative cells, positively selected for CCR7, that made up naive CD8 cells, with terminally differentiated effector memory CD45RA+ cells excluded. TCRdb's table, derived via immunoSEQ multiplex PCR, lists solely in-frame clones and lacks some. This sample has about 2 million clones, with about 95% found just once. Sequenced sample: naive CD8+ T cells sorted from blood. The source of these receptors is a man between 18 and 35 years old in good health.

V is TRBV4-3 and J is TRBJ2-7, with TRBD2 matching 10 bases. From germline, CDR1 is LGHNA and CDR2 YSLEER. The CDR3 consists of 18 residues. V trimming: 0 bases; J trimming: 0 bases; junction bases outside the gene matches: 8. The CDR3 region is CASSQDRVAGGLSYEQYF. As DNA, the CDR3 is TGCGCCAGCAGCCAAGATCGGGTAGCGGGGGGCCTCTCCTACGAGCAGTACTTC.

A remark on this clone: The sample has other DNA sequences that encode this CDR3 too. V and J are TRBV5-1 and TRBJ2-7; D gene uncertain. Deletions cut 2 bases from V and 0 bases from J, with 6 bases between. The length of the CDR3 is 13 residues. CDR1 SGHRS and CDR2 YFSETQ come from the germline V gene. The CDR3 is CASSLPDSYEQYF. DNA of the CDR3: TGCGCCAGCAGCTTACCGGACTCCTACGAGCAGTACTTC.

The chain links TRBV13 to TRBJ2-3; D is uncertain. The CDR3 is 15 amino acids. V was trimmed by 4 bases and J by 2 bases, leaving 13 bases between them. Germline lookup yields CDR1 PRHDT and CDR2 FYEKMQ (reference sequence). For the CDR3, the DNA is TGTGCCAGCAGCTCCCGGGCTAGGTCCACAGATACGCAGTATTTT. Residues: CASSSRARSTDTQYF.

In regard to this clone: Other DNA sequences in the same sample also yield this CDR3. The chain carries TRBV9 and TRBJ1-2, with TRBD1 matching over 9 bases. Germline lookup yields CDR1 SGDLS and CDR2 YYNGEE. The CDR3 spans 14 residues. After removal of 3 bases from V and 8 bases from J, the junction contained 8 bases not matched to a gene. The CDR3 DNA follows: TGTGCCAGCAGCGCTCAACAGGGGGCGGAAGGCTACACCTTC. Translated: CASSAQQGAEGYTF.

This chain links TRBV21-1 with TRBJ1-6; the table names TRBD1, a call not compared with the DNA. TRBV21-1 constitutes a pseudogene. CDR3 length equals 16 residues. The CDR3 region is CASSSDRGHYNSPLHF. The CDR3 DNA reads TGTGCCAGCAGCAGCGACAGGGGGCACTATAATTCACCCCTCCACTTT.

This clone was picked up one time. Different DNA sequences within this sample yield the same CDR3. The chain has TRBV19 and TRBJ1-5; no clear D gene. The germline gives CDR1 LNHDA, CDR2 SQIVND (reference sequence). The V gene lost 0 bases and the J gene lost 0 bases, with 6 bases spanning the gap. The CDR3 runs 15 residues. The CDR3 loop is CASSIDGDSNQPQHF. CDR3 nucleotide sequence: TGTGCCAGTAGTATAGATGGGGATAGCAATCAGCCCCAGCATTTT. The full variable domain, its missing parts supplied by reference TRBV19 and TRBJ1-5, is DGGITQSPKYLFRKEGQNVTLSCEQNLNHDAMYWYRQDPGQGLRLIYYSQIVNDFQKGDIAEGYSVSREKKESFPLTVTSAQKNPTAFYLCASSIDGDSNQPQHFGDGTRLSIL.

The gene calls are TRBV6-6 and TRBJ2-7; D not certain. This CDR3 is 15 amino acids long. Trimming took off 2 bases at V and 2 bases at J, with 13 bases between the two ends. Germline V gene lookup returns CDR1 MNHNY and CDR2 SVGAGI (reference sequence). CDR3 residues: CASSYVHSIAYEQYF. CDR3 bases: TGTGCCAGCAGTTACGTCCACTCCATAGCCTACGAGCAGTACTTC.

This chain connects TRBV11-2 to TRBJ2-1; 8 bases map to TRBD2. CDR3 length equals 15 residues. V lost 1 base, J lost 9 bases, and 8 bases stayed unmatched. Germline loops: CDR1 SGHAT, CDR2 FQNNGV. The CDR3 DNA reads as TGTGCCAGCAGCTTAGGCGGCGGGGGGACGACTGAGCAGTTCTTC. It yields the protein CASSLGGGGTTEQFF.

The rearrangement links TRBV5-4 to TRBJ2-3; 15 bases agree with TRBD2. The V and J ends lost 4 bases and 0 bases, in that order; junction bases with no gene match: 6. The CDR3 sequence is 18 residues long. The germline V gene encodes CDR1 SGHNT and CDR2 YYREEE (reference sequence). The CDR3 coding sequence is TGTGCCAGCAGCCTAGGACTAGCGGGGGGGAGGAGCACAGATACGCAGTATTTT. Its translation: CASSLGLAGGRSTDTQYF.

This chain joins TRBV5-4 and TRBJ1-2; D may be TRBD1 (6 bases). Germline CDR1 and CDR2: SGHNT and YYREEE (reference sequence). Trimming left V 5 bases short and J 3 bases short, with 11 bases between. The CDR3 extends over 13 amino acids. DNA for the CDR3: TGTGCCAGCAGACGACAGGAGGACTATGGCTACACCTTC. As protein: CASRRQEDYGYTF.

The V and J genes are TRBV28 and TRBJ2-7; 11 bases map to TRBD2. V lost 2 bases to trimming and J lost 2 bases; unmatched junction nucleotides: 2. This CDR3 has 15 amino acids. CDR1 MDHEN and CDR2 SYDVKM come from the germline V gene. CDR3 residues: CASSLLLAGAYEQYF. The CDR3 DNA is TGTGCCAGCAGTTTACTACTAGCGGGGGCCTACGAGCAGTACTTC.

The rearrangement links TRBV30 to TRBJ1-6, with 9 bases lining up with TRBD1. Per germline, CDR1 GTSNPN and CDR2 SVGIG (reference sequence). The length of the CDR3 is 14 residues. The V gene end was trimmed by 5 bases and the J gene end by 8 bases; junction bases not matched to a gene: 7. CDR3 nucleotides: TGTGCCTGGGATCCGGGACAGGGTTATTCACCCCTCCACTTT. Its protein product is CAWDPGQGYSPLHF.

The CDR3, as DNA: TGTGCCAGCAGCCCTGCTCCGCAAGAGACCCAGTACTTC. This gives the protein CASSPAPQETQYF. The chain carries TRBV13 and TRBJ2-5; D remains unclear. Trimming shortened V by 5 bases and J by 2 bases, and 9 bases separated the two germline ends. From germline, CDR1 is PRHDT and CDR2 FYEKMQ (reference sequence). This CDR3 is built from 13 residues.

The chain recombines TRBV28 with TRBJ2-1, with 11 nucleotides matching TRBD2. V lost 5 bases to trimming and J lost 1 base; unmatched junction nucleotides: 7. The CDR3 consists of 17 residues. Germline CDR1 and CDR2: MDHEN and SYDVKM. CDR3 nucleotides: TGTGCCAGCAGTCCAATAGCGGGGGGGACGTCCTACAATGAGCAGTTCTTC. Its protein is CASSPIAGGTSYNEQFF.

The V call is TRBV9, the J call TRBJ2-3, with D perhaps TRBD1 (5 bases). Germline loops: CDR1 SGDLS, CDR2 YYNGEE. The V end was cut by 0 bases, the J end by 2 bases, with 10 bases between. The CDR3 sequence is 15 residues long. The CDR3 protein is CASSVEGRFTDTQYF. The CDR3 nucleotides are TGTGCCAGCAGCGTAGAGGGGCGGTTCACAGATACGCAGTATTTT.